These 29 T cell receptor beta chains came from one sample sequenced in a study of identical twins. One entry per CDR3 protein, called by TCRdb with MiXCR from the 5' RACE reads. Among 430,000 or so distinct CDR3 sequences listed, around 24% were seen once. These records were also assigned to another study, of T cells expressing NK-cell markers.

The sample was CD4+ T cells sorted from blood. The receptors were gathered from a young woman in good health.

The CDR3 nucleotides are TGCGCCAGCAGCACCGCGTATCTCCGCGGTACCTACGAGCAGTACTTC. Translated, it gives CASSTAYLRGTYEQYF. The rearrangement links TRBV5-1 to TRBJ2-7; D gene uncertain. The CDR3 loop spans 16 amino acids. The germline V gene has CDR1 SGHRS and CDR2 YFSETQ. V was shortened by 4 bases and J by 2 bases, with 19 bases between the two germline ends.

This clonotype was observed once. In DNA, the CDR3 is TGTGCCAGCAAGGGACAGGGCGCGGCTAACTATGGCTACACCTTC. Protein product: CASKGQGAANYGYTF. This chain joins TRBV6-1 and TRBJ1-2; TRBD1 agrees at 9 bases. Germline-derived CDR1 and CDR2 are MNHNS and SASEGT. The CDR3 contains 15 residues. Trimming removed 7 bases from V and 0 bases from J; junction bases left unmatched: 6.

This clonotype occurred once. V gene TRBV5-1 combines with J gene TRBJ2-2; D might be TRBD1 or TRBD2, each matching 5 bases. Trimming stripped 4 bases from V and 7 bases from J, with 11 bases between. The CDR3 extends over 13 amino acids. The germline CDR1 and CDR2 sequences are SGHRS and YFSETQ. The CDR3 nucleotides are TGCGCCAGCAGCGGGACCTCGGGCGGGGAGCTGTTTTTT. This codes for CASSGTSGGELFF.

This clonotype was detected ten times or more. This chain links TRBV5-1 with TRBJ2-1; 15 positions agree with TRBD2. Germline trimming cut 4 bases from V and 4 bases from J; bases unmatched to any gene: 6. CDR3 length equals 17 residues. Germline V gene sequence: CDR1 SGHRS, CDR2 YFSETQ. This chain's CDR3 is CASSPRTSGREYNEQFF. CDR3 nucleotides: TGCGCCAGCAGCCCCAGGACTAGCGGGAGGGAGTACAATGAGCAGTTCTTC.

In this sample, this clonotype turned up a few times. This chain joins TRBV7-9 and TRBJ2-1; 12 bases line up with TRBD2. The CDR3 contains 16 residues. The V and J ends lost 5 bases and 4 bases, in that order; junction bases with no gene match: 6. Germline V CDR1 and CDR2: SEHNR, FQNEAQ (reference sequence). The CDR3 nucleotides are TGTGCCAGCAGCCCCCCTAGCGGGGGGGTATACAATGAGCAGTTCTTC. Amino acid sequence: CASSPPSGGVYNEQFF.

This clonotype was recorded many times. This chain uses TRBV20-1 with TRBJ2-3; D gene unclear. This CDR3 has 15 residues. In germline, CDR1 is DFQATT, CDR2 SNEGSKA (reference sequence). Trimming stripped 5 bases from V and 0 bases from J, with 15 bases between. Written as DNA, the CDR3 is TGCAGTGCTCAGCAGTGGGGTGCAAGCACAGATACGCAGTATTTT. Protein sequence: CSAQQWGASTDTQYF.

The chain recombines TRBV5-4 with TRBJ2-5, with 9 bases aligning to TRBD2. The CDR3 runs to 14 residues. Germline CDR1 is SGHNT and CDR2 is YYREEE (reference sequence). V lost 2 bases to trimming and J lost 5 bases; unmatched junction nucleotides: 4. CDR3 nucleotides: TGTGCCAGCAGCTTCAGCGGGGGGCCGGAGACCCAGTACTTC. This encodes CASSFSGGPETQYF.

The chain is built from TRBV18 and TRBJ2-7; 9 positions agree with TRBD1. This CDR3 comprises 17 residues. The V and J ends lost 4 bases and 2 bases, in that order; junction bases with no gene match: 12. CDR1 and CDR2 from the germline V gene are KGHSH and LQKENI. As DNA, the CDR3 is TGTGCCAGCTCACTATCCGGACAGGGGAGGTGGGCCTACGAGCAGTACTTC. This encodes CASSLSGQGRWAYEQYF.

This clonotype showed up just a few times. The chain couples TRBV5-1 to TRBJ2-1; 13 bases line up with TRBD2. There are 17 residues in the CDR3. V was clipped by 2 bases and J by 0 bases; unmatched bases: 2. Germline V lookup: CDR1 SGHRS, CDR2 YFSETQ. DNA of the CDR3: TGCGCCAGCAGCTTCGGACTAGCGGGAGCCTCCTACAATGAGCAGTTCTTC. It yields the protein CASSFGLAGASYNEQFF. Full variable domain (missing parts from reference TRBV5-1 and TRBJ2-1): KAGVTQTPRYLIKTRGQQVTLSCSPISGHRSVSWYQQTPGQGLQFLFEYFSETQRNKGNFPGRFSGRQFSNSRSEMNVSTLELGDSALYLCASSFGLAGASYNEQFFGPGTRLTVL.

This clonotype was recorded a few times. This rearrangement joins TRBV6-6 to TRBJ1-1; 7 bases line up with TRBD1. There are 13 residues in the CDR3. CDR1 and CDR2 from the germline V gene are MNHNY and SVGAGI (reference sequence). The J segment lost 4 bases and the V segment lost 11 bases, leaving 10 bases of the junction unmatched. The CDR3 DNA sequence: TGTGCCGCAAACAGGGGTTCGAGCACTGAAGCTTTCTTT. Translated, it gives CAANRGSSTEAFF.

This clonotype has ten or more counts. The gene calls are TRBV29-1 and TRBJ2-3; D gene uncertain. V was cut by 4 bases and J by 3 bases, with 5 bases left in between. Per germline, CDR1 SQVTM and CDR2 ANQGSEA. The CDR3 extends over 11 amino acids. DNA for the CDR3: TGCAGCGTTGGCCCGACAGATACGCAGTATTTT. Its translation: CSVGPTDTQYF.

The J gene is TRBJ1-5, the V gene TRBV6-2 or TRBV6-3, with D unresolved. Per the germline V gene, CDR1 is MNHEY and CDR2 is SVGEGT. This CDR3 contains 13 residues. With 6 bases removed from V and 0 bases from J, the gap between germline ends came to 6 bases. The CDR3 DNA reads TGTGCCAGCAGGGCGTATAGCAATCAGCCCCAGCATTTT. Translated, it gives CASRAYSNQPQHF.

The chain is built from TRBV20-1 and TRBJ1-6; TRBD1 might be the D (6 bases). Germline CDR1 reads DFQATT; CDR2 reads SNEGSKA (reference sequence). The CDR3 loop spans 15 amino acids. Trimming took off 1 base at V and 7 bases at J, with 14 bases between the two ends. CDR3 coding DNA: TGCAGTGCTAGAGGCGGACAGTCTCTAAATTCACCCCTCCACTTT. Its translation: CSARGGQSLNSPLHF.

This clonotype was counted a few times. V and J are TRBV10-3 and TRBJ2-1, with D unresolved. The germline gives CDR1 ENHRY, CDR2 SYGVKD. The CDR3 is 11 amino acids. V was pared by 4 bases and J by 5 bases, with 3 bases between. In DNA form, the CDR3 reads TGTGCCATCAGTGCGAACAATGAGCAGTTCTTC. Translation gives CAISANNEQFF.

This clonotype occurred a few times. The chain is built from TRBV12-3 or TRBV12-4 and TRBJ2-7; no firm D call. The CDR3 is 12 amino acids. V lost 4 bases to trimming and J lost 1 base, with 5 bases between them. In DNA, the CDR3 is TGTGCCAGCAGTTATACGTCCTACGAGCAGTACTTC. Protein sequence: CASSYTSYEQYF.

The chain uses TRBV10-3 and TRBJ1-2; TRBD1 aligns across 9 bases. Germline values: CDR1 ENHRY, CDR2 SYGVKD. Unmatched junction bases numbered 5, after V lost 5 bases and J lost 4 bases. The CDR3 spans 14 residues. The CDR3 here is CAISPGQGLYGYTF. CDR3 DNA: TGTGCCATCAGTCCGGGACAGGGCCTCTATGGCTACACCTTC.

This chain connects TRBV7-3 to TRBJ2-3; 12 positions agree with TRBD2. The germline CDR1 and CDR2 sequences are SGHTA and FQGTGA. J gave up 6 bases and V 5 bases, and 15 bases lay outside the gene matches. The CDR3 is 18 amino acids. The CDR3 DNA is TGTGCCAGCAGCCCCGAACGGGAACTAGCGGGGGGCAAGGATACGCAGTATTTT. Translation gives CASSPERELAGGKDTQYF. The full variable domain, in which reference TRBV7-3 and TRBJ2-3 provide the parts outside the CDR3, is GAGVSQTPSNKVTEKGKYVELRCDPISGHTALYWYRQSLGQGPEFLIYFQGTGAADDSGLPNDRFFAVRPEGSVSTLKIQRTERGDSAVYLCASSPERELAGGKDTQYFGPGTRLTVL.

The chain recombines TRBV11-2 with TRBJ2-7; 10 nucleotides line up with TRBD2. V lost 4 bases and J lost 6; bases outside the gene matches: 6. This CDR3 comprises 14 residues. Germline V gene data show CDR1 as SGHAT and CDR2 as FQNNGV. CDR3 region: CASSWSGRAVEQYF. CDR3 sequence (DNA): TGTGCCAGCAGCTGGAGCGGGAGGGCCGTCGAGCAGTACTTC.

This clonotype was recorded a few times. The chain recombines TRBV3-1 with TRBJ2-1; 9 nucleotides line up with TRBD1. CDR1 LGHDT and CDR2 YNNKEL come from the germline V gene (reference sequence). The CDR3 is made up of 15 amino acids. V shed 4 bases and J 3 bases; nucleotides not matched to a gene: 4. The CDR3 protein is CASSRPGQGYNEQFF. Written as DNA, the CDR3 is TGTGCCAGCAGCCGGCCGGGACAGGGCTACAATGAGCAGTTCTTC.

The rearrangement uses TRBV5-1 and TRBJ2-1; 13 nucleotides match TRBD2. Germline V lookup: CDR1 SGHRS, CDR2 YFSETQ. Trimming took 4 bases from V and 3 from J; bases not matched to a gene: 7. The length of the CDR3 is 17 residues. The CDR3, as DNA: TGCGCCAGCAGCCCTGGACTAGCGGGGGCTTTCTACAATGAGCAGTTCTTC. It codes for CASSPGLAGAFYNEQFF.

The rearrangement joins TRBV12-5 to TRBJ2-5, with 13 bases that match TRBD2. CDR3 length: 15 amino acids. V lost 4 bases and J lost 7; bases outside the gene matches: 6. Germline values: CDR1 LGHNT, CDR2 FRNRAP. The CDR3 reads CASGWGLAGIGTQYF. The CDR3, as DNA: TGTGCTAGTGGTTGGGGACTAGCGGGGATTGGGACCCAGTACTTC.

The chain is built from TRBV7-9 and TRBJ2-5; D is perhaps TRBD1 (5 bases). Germline V gene data show CDR1 as SEHNR and CDR2 as FQNEAQ (reference sequence). V lost 8 bases and J 1 base, leaving 14 bases between the germline ends. This CDR3 contains 14 residues. CDR3 loop: CASAGQGLQETQYF. The CDR3 bases are TGTGCCAGCGCAGGCCAGGGCCTCCAAGAGACCCAGTACTTC.

The chain carries TRBV5-1 and TRBJ1-1; D is possibly TRBD1 (5 bases). Germline V gene data show CDR1 as SGHRS and CDR2 as YFSETQ. V was clipped by 4 bases and J by 3 bases, with 13 bases between them. The CDR3 runs 14 residues. The CDR3 here is CASSPKGGDTEAFF. DNA for the CDR3: TGCGCCAGCAGCCCCAAAGGAGGGGACACTGAAGCTTTCTTT. Full variable domain (missing parts from reference TRBV5-1 and TRBJ1-1): KAGVTQTPRYLIKTRGQQVTLSCSPISGHRSVSWYQQTPGQGLQFLFEYFSETQRNKGNFPGRFSGRQFSNSRSEMNVSTLELGDSALYLCASSPKGGDTEAFFGQGTRLTVV.

This chain connects TRBV2 to TRBJ2-7; D uncertain. Germline-derived CDR1 and CDR2 are SNHLY and FYNNEI. This CDR3 has 11 residues. Trimming took 6 bases from V and 13 from J, leaving 16 bases between them. CDR3 sequence: CASSYQTDGYF. CDR3 in DNA: TGTGCCAGCAGCTACCAGACGGACGGATACTTC.

This chain links TRBV29-1 with TRBJ2-3, with D perhaps TRBD2 (5 bases). CDR3 length: 13 amino acids. The germline gives CDR1 SQVTM, CDR2 ANQGSEA. Between the trimmed V and J ends, which lost 3 bases and 4 bases, there was a span of 11 bases. The CDR3 DNA reads as TGCAGCGTTGACTCGGGATTTTCAGATACGCAGTATTTT. Translated, it gives CSVDSGFSDTQYF.

This clonotype was seen more than once but under ten times. The CDR3 here is CASSSGYGTQYF. The CDR3 nucleotides read TGTGCCAGCAGCTCAGGCTACGGGACCCAGTACTTC. The chain combines TRBV7-2 with TRBJ2-5; no clear D. Germline-derived CDR1 and CDR2 are SGHTA and FQGNSA. The CDR3 has 12 residues. The V and J ends lost 4 bases and 7 bases respectively, with 10 bases between them.

The table lists this clonotype with a few counts. This sequence joins TRBV9 and TRBJ1-1; the match to TRBD1 covers 7 bases. After removal of 5 bases from V and 2 bases from J, the junction contained 3 bases not matched to a gene. The CDR3 consists of 13 residues. Germline-derived CDR1 and CDR2 are SGDLS and YYNGEE. The CDR3 bases are TGTGCCAGCAGGGACAGGACTAACACTGAAGCTTTCTTT. It translates to CASRDRTNTEAFF.

CDR3 nucleotide sequence: TGTGCCAGCAGCTTCGGGACCGCCGGGGAGCTGTTTTTT. Amino acids: CASSFGTAGELFF. The chain combines TRBV7-2 with TRBJ2-2, with D perhaps assigned TRBD1 or TRBD2 (5 bases each). CDR1 and CDR2 from the germline V gene are SGHTA and FQGNSA. The V gene lost 3 bases and the J gene lost 6 bases, with 8 bases spanning the gap. The CDR3 loop spans 13 amino acids.

The chain is built from TRBV20-1 and TRBJ1-2; D is unclear. The germline gives CDR1 DFQATT, CDR2 SNEGSKA (reference sequence). This CDR3 is 14 amino acids long. Trimming cost V 3 bases and J 3 bases, with 14 bases left between them. This CDR3 reads CSARFPGIDYGYTF. The CDR3 DNA reads as TGCAGTGCTAGGTTTCCGGGGATAGACTATGGCTACACCTTC.